The 16 T cell receptor beta chains below come from one sample, sequenced in a study of blood T cell repertoires in COVID-19. Clones were read by immunoSEQ multiplex PCR, and TCRdb kept only the in-frame ones, dropping some. Of roughly 170,000 clones in the sample, over 65% were seen once. Material for sequencing was PBMCs or T cells enriched from blood (not recorded which). The receptors originated from a woman aged 45 to 65 who had recovered from COVID-19.

This clone was seen a few times. This chain links TRBV5-6 with TRBJ1-1; 7 bases map to TRBD1. The CDR3 has 16 residues. Germline trimming cut 1 base from V and 3 bases from J; bases unmatched to any gene: 9. The germline V gene encodes CDR1 SGHDT and CDR2 YYEEEE. The DNA of the CDR3 is TGTGCCAGCAGCTTGATGTACAGGGGATCGGACACTGAAGCTTTCTTT. It is translated as CASSLMYRGSDTEAFF. Full variable domain (missing parts from reference TRBV5-6 and TRBJ1-1): DAGVTQSPTHLIKTRGQQVTLRCSPKSGHDTVSWYQQALGQGPQFIFQYYEEEERQRGNFPDRFSGHQFPNYSSELNVNALLLGDSALYLCASSLMYRGSDTEAFFGQGTRLTVV.

The CDR3 reads CASSESPASNQPQHF. Written as DNA, the CDR3 is TGTGCCAGCAGTGAATCGCCAGCGAGCAATCAGCCCCAGCATTTT. J is TRBJ1-5 and V is TRBV2; no definite D call. V was pared by 2 bases and J by 1 base, with 9 bases between. Germline V gene data show CDR1 as SNHLY and CDR2 as FYNNEI. CDR3 length: 15 residues.

Only a few counts were recorded for this clone. V is TRBV28 and J is TRBJ1-2, with D uncertain. The germline CDR1 and CDR2 sequences are MDHEN and SYDVKM. This CDR3 contains 11 residues. Trimming took off 8 bases at V and 1 base at J, with 5 bases between the two ends. CDR3: CASRVNYGYTF. The CDR3 DNA is TGTGCCAGCCGGGTTAACTATGGCTACACCTTC.

J is TRBJ2-7 and V is TRBV27, with TRBD2 as a possible D gene (5 bases). The V gene lost 6 bases and the J gene lost 6 bases, with 9 bases spanning the gap. The CDR3 covers 11 residues. In germline, CDR1 is MNHEY, CDR2 SMNVEV (reference sequence). The CDR3 protein is CASRSRGEQYV. DNA for the CDR3: TGTGCCAGCAGGTCCCGGGGCGAGCAGTACGTC.

The gene calls are TRBV27 and TRBJ2-5, with 10 positions matching TRBD1. This CDR3 region has 15 residues. The V segment lost 9 bases and the J segment 9 bases; nucleotides outside the gene matches: 16. CDR1 and CDR2 from the germline V gene are MNHEY and SMNVEV (reference sequence). The CDR3 DNA is TGTGCCAGTTTTAGCGGACAGGGGGTTGGGGAGGCCCAGTACTTC. It is translated as CASFSGQGVGEAQYF.

This sequence joins TRBV6-2 or TRBV6-3 and TRBJ2-1, with a possible D match to TRBD1 (6 bases). Germline V gene lookup returns CDR1 MNHEY and CDR2 SVGEGT. The CDR3 consists of 17 residues. The ends were cut back, 3 bases at V and 6 bases at J, with 21 bases in the middle. CDR3 bases: TGTGCCAGCAGTTATGGGGGATCAGGGGTTGCCGGCAATGAGCAGTTCTTC. Encoded protein: CASSYGGSGVAGNEQFF.

This chain uses TRBV6-5 with TRBJ1-2, with D unclear. V was cut by 6 bases and J by 1 base, with 9 bases left in between. CDR1 is MNHEY, CDR2 SVGAGI, per germline. The CDR3 is 13 residues long. The CDR3, as DNA: TGTGCCAGCAGCAGGTACCTTAACTATGGCTACACCTTC. It is translated as CASSRYLNYGYTF.

This clone came up a few times. V and J are TRBV7-9 and TRBJ2-2; D ambiguous. V was cut by 5 bases and J by 4 bases, with 17 bases left in between. This CDR3 contains 16 residues. The germline gives CDR1 SEHNR, CDR2 FQNEAQ (reference sequence). CDR3 coding DNA: TGTGCCAGCAGCCGGATCACACACCCAGGCACCGGGGAGCTGTTTTTT. Protein: CASSRITHPGTGELFF.

The chain is built from TRBV5-1 and TRBJ1-3; TRBD1 agrees at 9 bases. The CDR3 sequence is 14 residues long. Germline CDR1 SGHRS, CDR2 YFSETQ. V shed 4 bases, J shed 6 bases, and the junction held 5 bases outside the gene matches. The CDR3 reads CASSMGQGKNTIYF. CDR3 coding DNA: TGCGCCAGCAGCATGGGACAGGGCAAAAACACCATATATTTT.

The V gene is TRBV4-1, the J gene TRBJ2-3; TRBD2 matches at 12 bases. The CDR3 has 16 amino acids. The junction had 3 bases not matched to a gene; V was cut back by 2 bases and J by 3 bases. Germline V CDR1 and CDR2: MGHRA, YSYEKL. The CDR3 sequence is CASSQPLAGGTDTQYF. As DNA, the CDR3 is TGCGCCAGCAGCCAACCACTAGCGGGGGGAACAGATACGCAGTATTTT.

The chain combines TRBV19 with TRBJ2-1, with 10 bases that match TRBD2. Germline V CDR1 and CDR2: LNHDA, SQIVND (reference sequence). J lost 1 base, V lost 1 base, and 7 bases had no gene match. The CDR3 runs to 18 residues. The DNA of the CDR3 is TGTGCCAGTAGTATAGCCGCACGACTAGCGGGTTCCTACAATGAGCAGTTCTTC. Residues: CASSIAARLAGSYNEQFF.

This clone has ten or more counts. The rearrangement joins TRBV28 to TRBJ1-1; 7 positions agree with TRBD1. J gave up 11 bases and V 5 bases, and 8 bases lay outside the gene matches. Per the germline V gene, CDR1 is MDHEN and CDR2 is SYDVKM. There are 12 residues in the CDR3. In DNA form, the CDR3 reads TGTGCCAGCAGTCAGGGGGGCTTGAGGGCTTTCTTT. As protein: CASSQGGLRAFF.

J is TRBJ1-5 and V is TRBV9, with a tentative D call TRBD1 (5 bases). Per germline, CDR1 SGDLS and CDR2 YYNGEE. This CDR3 comprises 14 residues. Trimming took off 4 bases at V and 7 bases at J, with 15 bases between the two ends. CDR3 amino acids: CASSPRGRDQPQHF. Here the CDR3 DNA reads TGTGCCAGCAGCCCCCGAGGGAGGGACCAGCCCCAGCATTTT.

The chain has TRBV12-5 and TRBJ1-1, with D maybe TRBD1 (6 bases). Germline V gives CDR1 LGHNT, CDR2 FRNRAP. This CDR3 contains 13 residues. Trimming left V 2 bases short and J 3 bases short, with 7 bases between. This CDR3 reads CASGLYRDTEAFF. The DNA for the CDR3 is TGTGCTAGTGGTTTGTACAGGGACACTGAAGCTTTCTTT.

CDR3 amino acids: CASSLAGESGTGGLEQFF. For the CDR3, the DNA is TGTGCCAGCAGTTTAGCGGGGGAGAGCGGGACAGGGGGACTCGAGCAGTTCTTC. The chain uses TRBV27 and TRBJ2-1, with TRBD1 matching 11 bases. CDR3 length: 18 residues. Trimming at V came to 2 bases and at J to 10 bases, leaving 16 bases not matched to a gene. Germline-derived CDR1 and CDR2 are MNHEY and SMNVEV (reference sequence).

The chain carries TRBV2 and TRBJ1-6; 10 nucleotides align to TRBD1. V lost 5 bases, J lost 10 bases, and 5 bases stayed unmatched. The CDR3 spans 14 residues. Germline V CDR1 and CDR2: SNHLY, FYNNEI. The CDR3, as DNA: TGTGCCAGCAGTATGACAGGGGGCCAATCACCCCTCCACTTT. This encodes CASSMTGGQSPLHF.